The 17 T cell receptor beta chains in this list originate from one sample, sequenced in a study of siplizumab effects on memory and regulatory T cells. Clones were read by immunoSEQ multiplex PCR, and TCRdb kept only the in-frame ones, dropping some. Of roughly 92,000 clones in the sample, around 94% were seen once. Sequencing was done on a sample of non-Treg CD4+ T cells sorted from blood. The receptors here all came from a human donor in good health.

The chain couples TRBV19 to TRBJ2-1, with a weak D call TRBD2 (5 bases). CDR1 LNHDA and CDR2 SQIVND come from the germline V gene (reference sequence). This CDR3 is built from 15 residues. V lost 5 bases to trimming and J lost 1 base, with 12 bases between them. For the CDR3, the DNA is TGTGCCAGTAGTGGCAGGCGGGCATCCTACAATGAGCAGTTCTTC. Translated: CASSGRRASYNEQFF.

V usage is TRBV7-8 and J usage is TRBJ1-4; D might be TRBD1 (5 bases). CDR3 length: 15 amino acids. V shed 1 base and J shed 6 bases, with 12 bases lying between them. Germline loops: CDR1 SGHVS, CDR2 FQNEAQ. CDR3 protein: CASSLERGRDEKLFF. CDR3 DNA: TGTGCCAGCAGCTTAGAGAGGGGCAGGGATGAAAAACTGTTTTTT.

The chain employs TRBV7-9 and TRBJ1-2; TRBD1 matches at 8 bases. This CDR3 has 12 amino acids. Germline V gives CDR1 SEHNR, CDR2 FQNEAQ (reference sequence). The V segment lost 4 bases and the J segment 7 bases; nucleotides outside the gene matches: 2. The CDR3 here is CASSSTGAGYTF. CDR3 in DNA: TGTGCCAGCAGCTCGACAGGGGCTGGCTACACCTTC.

This rearrangement joins TRBV7-9 to TRBJ1-2, with a weak D call TRBD1 (5 bases). Germline assignment: CDR1 SEHNR and CDR2 FQNEAQ (reference sequence). This CDR3 has 13 amino acids. V lost 3 bases and J lost 4, with 9 bases in between. Here the CDR3 DNA reads TGTGCCAGCAGCTTCCAGGGAGCCTATGGCTACACCTTC. This sequence encodes CASSFQGAYGYTF.

This chain joins TRBV6-5 and TRBJ2-5, with a tentative D call TRBD2 (5 bases). CDR1 is MNHEY and CDR2 is SVGAGI in the germline V gene. This CDR3 contains 14 residues. V shed 4 bases and J shed 5 bases, with 14 bases lying between them. The CDR3 coding sequence is TGTGCCAGCAGTTCCGGAGGATTTGTGGAGACCCAGTACTTC. Translated, it gives CASSSGGFVETQYF.

The rearrangement uses TRBV18 and TRBJ2-3; weak D call: TRBD1 (8 bases). Per germline, CDR1 KGHSH and CDR2 LQKENI. V dropped 2 bases and J dropped 5 bases, with 23 bases sitting between them. CDR3 length: 18 residues. CDR3 residues: CASSPSRTWTGRGDTQYF. The CDR3, as DNA: TGTGCCAGCTCACCAAGTCGAACCTGGACAGGGAGGGGAGATACGCAGTATTTT.

The V call is TRBV6-1, the J call TRBJ2-5, with 7 bases aligning to TRBD2. There are 15 residues in the CDR3. V trimming: 8 bases; J trimming: 5 bases; junction bases outside the gene matches: 14. Germline loops: CDR1 MNHNS, CDR2 SASEGT. The CDR3 loop reads CASPVGGGPGETQYF. The CDR3 DNA sequence: TGTGCCAGCCCCGTTGGGGGAGGGCCAGGGGAGACCCAGTACTTC.

The chain uses TRBV7-9 and TRBJ2-4, with D possibly being TRBD1 (6 bases). With 5 bases removed from V and 9 bases from J, the gap between germline ends came to 20 bases. The CDR3 totals 15 residues. Germline V gene lookup returns CDR1 SEHNR and CDR2 FQNEAQ (reference sequence). DNA of the CDR3: TGTGCCAGCAGCCCCGGGGCAGGGGCATATATCATTCAGTACTTC. Translated: CASSPGAGAYIIQYF.

The chain carries TRBV30 and TRBJ2-1; 14 bases agree with TRBD2. With 2 bases clipped from V and 7 bases from J, the junction kept 13 bases outside the gene matches. The CDR3 extends over 18 amino acids. In germline, CDR1 is GTSNPN, CDR2 SVGIG (reference sequence). The CDR3 DNA is TGTGCCTGGAGTCCTCCCGGGACTAGCGGGAGCTTAGGGAATGAGCAGTTCTTC. It encodes CAWSPPGTSGSLGNEQFF.

The chain recombines TRBV19 with TRBJ1-1, with 9 bases that match TRBD1. V was pared by 3 bases and J by 7 bases, with 9 bases of the junction left unmatched. The CDR3 runs to 15 residues. Per the germline V gene, CDR1 is LNHDA and CDR2 is SQIVND (reference sequence). CDR3 coding DNA: TGTGCCAGTAGTATCCCGGGACAGGGCCGAGATGAAGCTTTCTTT. As protein: CASSIPGQGRDEAFF.

The rearrangement joins TRBV5-1 to TRBJ1-1; D is possibly TRBD1 (6 bases). The CDR3 length is 15 residues. Germline V gene data show CDR1 as SGHRS and CDR2 as YFSETQ. Between the trimmed V and J ends, which lost 2 bases and 6 bases, there was a span of 17 bases. The CDR3 sequence is CASSLSRQGRPEAFF. CDR3 bases: TGCGCCAGCAGCTTATCGCGCCAGGGGCGCCCTGAAGCTTTCTTT.

The chain joins TRBV10-1 to TRBJ2-1; D ambiguous. Germline assignment: CDR1 WNHNN and CDR2 SYGVQD (reference sequence). This CDR3 has 14 amino acids. V was clipped by 1 base and J by 9 bases, with 13 bases between them. CDR3: CASSEFRLSTEQFF. The CDR3 DNA sequence: TGCGCCAGCAGTGAGTTCAGGTTATCAACTGAGCAGTTCTTC.

V usage is TRBV28 and J usage is TRBJ2-3; tentatively, D is TRBD1 (6 bases). V lost 5 bases and J 4 bases, leaving 10 bases between the germline ends. Germline CDR1 MDHEN, CDR2 SYDVKM. This CDR3 is built from 13 residues. CDR3 nucleotides: TGTGCCAGCAGTCCACAGGGTCCAGATACGCAGTATTTT. Its translation: CASSPQGPDTQYF. Full variable domain (outside the CDR3, taken from reference TRBV28 and TRBJ2-3): DVKVTQSSRYLVKRTGEKVFLECVQDMDHENMFWYRQDPGLGLRLIYFSYDVKMKEKGDIPEGYSVSREKKERFSLILESASTNQTSMYLCASSPQGPDTQYFGPGTRLTVL.

The rearrangement joins TRBV19 to TRBJ2-2, with 10 bases lining up with TRBD2. In germline, CDR1 is LNHDA, CDR2 SQIVND (reference sequence). The junction had 1 base not matched to a gene; V was cut back by 0 bases and J by 6 bases. The CDR3 loop spans 15 amino acids. CDR3 nucleotides: TGTGCCAGTAGTATAGAGAGCGGGAGGGCCGGGGAGCTGTTTTTT. Protein: CASSIESGRAGELFF.

The chain couples TRBV11-1 to TRBJ1-1, with 7 bases fitting TRBD1. The CDR3 has 15 amino acids. Germline loops: CDR1 SGHAT, CDR2 FQDESV (reference sequence). The V segment lost 5 bases and the J segment 1 base; nucleotides outside the gene matches: 7. The DNA of the CDR3 is TGTGCCAGCAGCCCTGAGGGGGCTTCGAACACTGAAGCTTTCTTT. Protein sequence: CASSPEGASNTEAFF.

This chain uses TRBV19 with TRBJ1-1; TRBD1 aligns across 11 bases. V shed 5 bases, J shed 1 base, and the junction held 6 bases outside the gene matches. CDR1 LNHDA and CDR2 SQIVND come from the germline V gene (reference sequence). The CDR3 covers 16 residues. The CDR3 protein is CASSPRTGGQNTEAFF. The CDR3 DNA sequence: TGTGCCAGTAGTCCCCGGACAGGGGGCCAGAACACTGAAGCTTTCTTT.

The rearrangement joins TRBV28 to TRBJ2-7; D remains unclear. Trimming removed 5 bases at V and 7 bases at J, with 12 bases between. Germline CDR1 is MDHEN and CDR2 is SYDVKM. CDR3 length: 12 amino acids. CDR3 in amino acids: CASSGGLAEQYF. Written as DNA, the CDR3 is TGTGCCAGCAGTGGTGGCTTGGCAGAGCAGTACTTC.